This T cell receptor beta chain appears in the sequencing data of a study of molecular identifiers for immune sequencing clone quantification. Study-wide results and limits: In naive cells, clones above 20 RNA copies held under 1% of molecules, whereas in effector cells they held over 99%. Barcode-sharing identical TCR molecules could underestimate highly expanded clone sizes.

Concerning this clonotype itself: Its target is unknown.

TCRdb independently ran MiXCR on the PCR reads; one entry per CDR3 protein. The table lists about 640,000 distinct CDR3 sequences, roughly 21% of them singletons, with 0.85% in the top ten. Trimming removed 4 bases from V and 3 bases from J, with 11 bases in between. The CDR3 loop spans 13 amino acids. Germline V gene lookup returns CDR1 SGHDT and CDR2 YYEEEE. Preparation of naive CD8 libraries involved roughly 20,000 to 1,000,000 sorted cells and 10%, 30% or 50% RNA. This sequence originates from a human donor in good health. Some libraries in this study had Jurkat cell RNA spiked in. Sequenced sample: naive CD8+ T cells from blood, with Jurkat cell RNA spiked in. Described subset: FACS-sorted CD8+CD4-CCR7+CD45RA+ naive T cells. This rearrangement joins TRBV5-6 to TRBJ2-7, with TRBD1 as a possible D gene (6 bases). CDR3 coding DNA: TGTGCCAGCAGCGAGGACAGCGACTACGAGCAGTACTTC. Its translation: CASSEDSDYEQYF.